This note documents a single T cell receptor beta chain sequence. The antigen it binds to is not known. No per-base quality is available; no much larger clone lies one base away. The data are from a study of chemoradiotherapy in HPV16-positive cancers (dated by TCRdb to between 2022 and 2023). With respect to the entire study: Candidate HPV-specific T-cell clones and common TCR motifs were defined through functional T-cell assays on cells from a couple of HPV16-positive patients. The study asked whether T-cell immunity against the HPV oncoproteins E6 and E7 changes during chemoradiotherapy and whether it affects survival. The candidate HPV-specific TCRs and motifs were then tracked in TCR repertoires from around 93 patients with HPV-related cancers. The research as a whole found: In HPV16-positive patients, expansion of HPV-responsive T cells during chemoradiotherapy was found to be associated with improved recurrence-free survival. The functional definition of HPV-specific T cells was derived from only two HPV16-positive patients, and the survival association was reported for HPV16-positive patients. Expansion of candidate HPV-specific clones and E7-related TCR motifs was observed in the tumor microenvironment during treatment, whereas no such expansion was observed for non-HPV-specific T cells.

Repertoires were sampled repeatedly over the course of chemoradiotherapy, so clonal expansion could be followed in the tumor microenvironment. Library preparation used the immunoSEQ multiplex PCR assay. Not all clones reach the TCRdb copy of this immuneACCESS table, which keeps in-frame sequences only. Checked studies attribute under half of the gap to unresolved V genes and leave the rest unexplained. Present in this sample are over 30,000 clones, 86% of which were seen just once. The ten largest clones represent about 2.1% of the sample. V and J are truncated by 2 bases and 10 bases respectively, leaving an intervening sequence of 9 bases. The germline V gene sets CDR1 to MNHNS and CDR2 to SASEGT. The CDR3 runs 12 residues from the cysteine to the phenylalanine. Only CDR3 DNA remains: 36 bases, in frame from the first base.

The receptor was isolated from a human donor with HPV-associated anogenital cancer. In this chain, TRBV6-1 is recombined with TRBJ2-1; the D gene is possibly TRBD1, with 6 bases matching. The sequencing used blood, collected from a patient who underwent chemoradiotherapy. CDR3 protein: CASSEQGREQFF. The DNA sequence is given as TGTGCCAGCAGTGAACAGGGGCGGGAGCAGTTCTTC.